The sequence of this TCR beta chain was determined in a study of shared clonotypes between healthy human individuals. As for this clone: The target antigen is unknown.

General observations from the study: The small donor group covered limited genetic and exposure diversity. The generation probabilities recorded for non-shared clonotypes fell below those of clonotypes shared by all four donors.

Assay: immunoSEQ multiplex PCR; the TCRdb copy retains only in-frame clones and omits some. The table records over 2 million clones, 92% of them present only once. The V end lost 5 bases, the J end lost 4 bases, and 17 bases lay between the germline ends. Germline V gene sequence: CDR1 SEHNR, CDR2 FQNEAQ (reference sequence). This CDR3 is built from 15 residues. This sequence joins TRBV7-9 and TRBJ2-5, with D perhaps TRBD2 (5 bases). The clonotype originates from a man between 18 and 29 years old in good health. Some clones in this sample may be carry-over from other donors' samples. Sequencing input: naive CD4+ T cells from PBMCs. As to subset: CD45RA+ positively selected. CDR3 loop: CASSPEGARAETQYF. In nucleotides, the CDR3 is TGTGCCAGCAGCCCCGAGGGAGCCCGGGCAGAGACCCAGTACTTC. Using reference TRBV7-9 and TRBJ2-5 for the parts outside the CDR3, the full variable domain is DTGVSQNPRHKITKRGQNVTFRCDPISEHNRLYWYRQTLGQGPEFLTYFQNEAQLEKSRLLSDRFSAERPKGSFSTLEIQRTEQGDSAMYLCASSPEGARAETQYFGPGTRLLVL.